This entry describes one T cell receptor (beta chain). Its antigen is not identified. The data stem from a study of T-cell reconstitution after alpha-beta-depleted transplantation in children. Findings of the study overall: There were reportedly several hundred expanded graft clones from which alpha-beta T cells came about two months after transplant. Surviving recipient T cells and thymic progenitors produced the high day-60 TCRbeta diversity seen in some patients. By one year post-transplant, T-cell counts and diversity largely arose from T cells that were newly produced.

The library targeted TCRbeta and was prepared with unique molecular identifiers. TCRdb analysed the PCR reads with MiXCR anew, one entry per CDR3 protein. The repertoire holds 800,000 to 1,000,000 distinct CDR3 sequences, with around 30% as singletons. The starting material was PBMCs, mostly from graft donor cells, obtained 360 days after TCRalphabeta/CD19-depleted stem cell transplant. The receptor comes from a boy less than two years old who had a stem cell transplant for SCID, so the T cells may come from the graft donor.

CDR3 sequence: CASSPRGGQNTGELFF. The CDR3 DNA reads as TGTGCCAGCAGCCCCCGAGGGGGGCAGAACACCGGGGAGCTGTTTTTT. The chain recombines TRBV7-2 with TRBJ2-2, with D perhaps being TRBD1 or TRBD2 (6 bases each). V was shortened by 5 bases and J by 1 base, with 14 bases between the two germline ends. The CDR3 is 16 residues long. CDR1 is SGHTA, CDR2 FQGNSA, per germline. Full variable domain (rest looked up from reference TRBV7-2 and TRBJ2-2): GAGVSQSPSNKVTEKGKDVELRCDPISGHTALYWYRQSLGQGLEFLIYFQGNSAPDKSGLPSDRFSAERTGGSVSTLTIQRTQQEDSAVYLCASSPRGGQNTGELFFGEGSRLTVL.